A selection of T cell receptor beta chains follows, all from one sample in a study of read filtering for tumor transcriptome and immune sequencing. TCRdb itself ran the reads through MiXCR, one entry per CDR3 protein. Among about 19,000 distinct CDR3 sequences listed, approximately 20% were seen once. Source material: a population of CD138-negative cells sorted from bone marrow. The origin of the receptors is a donor aged 40 or over with multiple myeloma. CDR3s include the opening cysteine and the closing phenylalanine or tryptophan. A D gene is named only where the DNA matches it firmly. The size of a clone is reported for some rows only, either as once, few or many, or as a class for expanded clones.

v_gene: TRBV9; abundance: few; j_gene: TRBJ2-3; d_gene: -; CDR3aa: CASSVGHRTDTQYF; CDR3nt: TGTGCCAGCAGCGTAGGACACCGCACAGATACGCAGTATTTT
v_gene: TRBV6-5; abundance: few; j_gene: TRBJ2-7; d_gene: TRBD1; CDR3aa: CASSYAGQGNEQYF; CDR3nt: TGTGCCAGCAGTTACGCCGGACAGGGTAACGAGCAGTACTTC
v_gene: TRBV29-1; abundance: -; j_gene: TRBJ2-4; d_gene: TRBD1; CDR3aa: CSVDPTGVGNIQYF; CDR3nt: TGCAGCGTTGACCCGACAGGGGTCGGAAACATTCAGTACTTC
v_gene: TRBV9; abundance: few; j_gene: TRBJ1-1; d_gene: -; CDR3aa: CASSVEEGRTEAFF; CDR3nt: TGTGCCAGCAGCGTAGAGGAGGGTCGGACTGAAGCTTTCTTT
v_gene: TRBV7-9; abundance: few; j_gene: TRBJ2-5; d_gene: -; CDR3aa: CASSWLQGTQETQYF; CDR3nt: TGTGCCAGCAGCTGGTTACAGGGAACCCAAGAGACCCAGTACTTC
v_gene: TRBV29-1; abundance: many; j_gene: TRBJ2-3; d_gene: -; CDR3aa: CSGGTDTQYF; CDR3nt: TGCAGCGGGGGCACAGATACGCAGTATTTT
v_gene: TRBV20-1; abundance: -; j_gene: TRBJ1-2; d_gene: -; CDR3aa: CSARTVNYGYTF; CDR3nt: TGCAGTGCTCGGACGGTTAACTATGGCTACACCTTC
v_gene: TRBV29-1; abundance: medium-sized; j_gene: TRBJ2-1; d_gene: TRBD2; CDR3aa: CSVRAGGTAYNEQFF; CDR3nt: TGCAGCGTGAGGGCGGGAGGGACAGCCTACAATGAGCAGTTCTTC
v_gene: TRBV28; abundance: -; j_gene: TRBJ1-2; d_gene: TRBD1; CDR3aa: CASSSGGNGYTF; CDR3nt: TGTGCCAGCAGTTCAGGGGGCAATGGCTACACCTTC
v_gene: TRBV27; abundance: few; j_gene: TRBJ1-1; d_gene: -; CDR3aa: CASSLWGGGDTEAFF; CDR3nt: TGTGCCAGCAGTCTATGGGGGGGAGGAGACACTGAAGCTTTCTTT
v_gene: TRBV29-1; abundance: many; j_gene: TRBJ2-5; d_gene: -; CDR3aa: CSVDRTSQETQYF; CDR3nt: TGCAGCGTTGACAGGACCTCCCAAGAGACCCAGTACTTC
v_gene: TRBV4-1; abundance: many; j_gene: TRBJ2-1; d_gene: TRBD2; CDR3aa: CASSQERLAAYNEQFF; CDR3nt: TGCGCCAGCAGCCAAGAAAGACTAGCGGCCTACAATGAGCAGTTCTTC
v_gene: TRBV2; abundance: -; j_gene: TRBJ2-1; d_gene: TRBD2; CDR3aa: CASSEGTSPPNEQFF; CDR3nt: TGTGCCAGCAGTGAAGGGACTAGCCCTCCCAATGAGCAGTTCTTC
v_gene: TRBV28; abundance: medium-sized; j_gene: TRBJ2-1; d_gene: TRBD1; CDR3aa: CACLPGQIGRNEQFF; CDR3nt: TGTGCCTGTTTGCCGGGACAGATAGGTCGGAATGAGCAGTTCTTC
v_gene: TRBV7-9; abundance: -; j_gene: TRBJ2-7; d_gene: -; CDR3aa: CASSLDLYTYEQYF; CDR3nt: TGTGCCAGCAGCTTAGACTTGTACACCTACGAGCAGTACTTC
v_gene: TRBV6-5; abundance: many; j_gene: TRBJ1-4; d_gene: -; CDR3aa: CASSRASNEKLFF; CDR3nt: TGTGCCAGCAGCCGGGCCTCAAATGAAAAACTGTTTTTT
v_gene: TRBV29-1; abundance: many; j_gene: TRBJ1-2; d_gene: TRBD1; CDR3aa: CSVGQGGLYGYTF; CDR3nt: TGCAGCGTTGGGCAGGGGGGCCTGTATGGCTACACCTTC
v_gene: TRBV29-1; abundance: many; j_gene: TRBJ1-6; d_gene: TRBD1; CDR3aa: CSVQGGYSPLHF; CDR3nt: TGCAGCGTTCAGGGGGGTTACTCACCCCTCCACTTT
v_gene: TRBV20-1; abundance: once; j_gene: TRBJ1-5; d_gene: -; CDR3aa: CSAGVGGNSNQPQHF; CDR3nt: TGCAGTGCTGGAGTTGGAGGTAATAGCAATCAGCCCCAGCATTTT
v_gene: TRBV4-2; abundance: -; j_gene: TRBJ1-1; d_gene: -; CDR3aa: CASSQDIAGKEAFF; CDR3nt: TGTGCCAGCAGCCAAGATATTGCAGGGAAGGAAGCTTTCTTT
v_gene: TRBV29-1; abundance: -; j_gene: TRBJ1-2; d_gene: TRBD1; CDR3aa: CSVKRQGRYGYTF; CDR3nt: TGCAGCGTTAAACGACAGGGTCGCTATGGCTACACCTTC
v_gene: TRBV7-9; abundance: few; j_gene: TRBJ1-6; d_gene: -; CDR3aa: CASSPIIGGAGSPLHF; CDR3nt: TGTGCCAGCAGCCCTATAATCGGGGGCGCGGGATCACCCCTCCACTTT
v_gene: TRBV7-9; abundance: few; j_gene: TRBJ2-3; d_gene: -; CDR3aa: CASSLTSGADTQYF; CDR3nt: TGTGCCAGCAGCCTGACATCGGGAGCAGATACGCAGTATTTT
v_gene: TRBV11-2; abundance: few; j_gene: TRBJ2-1; d_gene: TRBD2; CDR3aa: CASSSSGTPYNEQFF; CDR3nt: TGTGCCAGCAGCTCCAGCGGGACCCCCTACAATGAGCAGTTCTTC
v_gene: TRBV6-2/TRBV6-3; abundance: many; j_gene: TRBJ2-7; d_gene: -; CDR3aa: CASSPPDFYAYEQYF; CDR3nt: TGTGCCAGCAGTCCCCCGGACTTTTACGCCTACGAGCAGTACTTC
v_gene: TRBV5-1; abundance: large; j_gene: TRBJ2-1; d_gene: -; CDR3aa: CASSLNSNNEQFF; CDR3nt: TGCGCCAGCAGCTTGAACAGTAACAATGAGCAGTTCTTC
v_gene: TRBV20-1; abundance: many; j_gene: TRBJ2-1; d_gene: TRBD2; CDR3aa: CSATTSGAYNEQFF; CDR3nt: TGCAGTGCAACGACTAGCGGAGCCTACAATGAGCAGTTCTTC
v_gene: TRBV19; abundance: -; j_gene: TRBJ2-1; d_gene: -; CDR3aa: CASSLPSFNEQFF; CDR3nt: TGTGCCAGTAGTCTACCAAGCTTCAATGAGCAGTTCTTC
v_gene: TRBV18; abundance: few; j_gene: TRBJ2-1; d_gene: -; CDR3aa: CASSPSRLDNEQFF; CDR3nt: TGTGCCAGCTCACCATCCAGACTAGACAATGAGCAGTTCTTC
v_gene: TRBV29-1; abundance: -; j_gene: TRBJ2-1; d_gene: -; CDR3aa: CSAAGPPGHNEQFF; CDR3nt: TGCAGCGCGGCGGGGCCCCCAGGCCACAATGAGCAGTTCTTC
v_gene: TRBV29-1; abundance: few; j_gene: TRBJ1-2; d_gene: -; CDR3aa: CSVEGGPFGYGYTF; CDR3nt: TGCAGCGTTGAGGGGGGACCATTCGGCTATGGCTACACCTTC
v_gene: TRBV12-3/TRBV12-4; abundance: once; j_gene: TRBJ2-3; d_gene: -; CDR3aa: CASSPPGRGTDTQYF; CDR3nt: TGTGCCAGCAGTCCCCCAGGAAGGGGCACAGATACGCAGTATTTT
v_gene: TRBV27; abundance: many; j_gene: TRBJ2-1; d_gene: -; CDR3aa: CASSLGRYNEQFF; CDR3nt: TGTGCCAGCAGTTTAGGGCGATACAATGAGCAGTTCTTC
v_gene: TRBV20-1; abundance: -; j_gene: TRBJ2-2; d_gene: TRBD1; CDR3aa: CSAYGTGLTGGLFF; CDR3nt: TGCAGTGCCTACGGGACAGGGCTTACCGGGGGGCTGTTTTTT
v_gene: TRBV28; abundance: many; j_gene: TRBJ2-5; d_gene: -; CDR3aa: CASSPYRWGETQYF; CDR3nt: TGTGCCAGCAGTCCATACCGATGGGGAGAGACCCAGTACTTC
v_gene: TRBV7-2; abundance: many; j_gene: TRBJ2-5; d_gene: TRBD2; CDR3aa: CASKSGRAGETQYF; CDR3nt: TGTGCCAGCAAGAGCGGGAGGGCTGGGGAGACCCAGTACTTC
v_gene: TRBV5-1; abundance: many; j_gene: TRBJ2-2; d_gene: -; CDR3aa: CASSQTWTANTGELFF; CDR3nt: TGCGCCAGCAGCCAAACCTGGACAGCCAACACCGGGGAGCTGTTTTTT
v_gene: TRBV10-1; abundance: many; j_gene: TRBJ2-2; d_gene: -; CDR3aa: CASSRIPPWGPNTGELFF; CDR3nt: TGCGCCAGCAGCCGAATACCTCCTTGGGGCCCCAACACCGGGGAGCTGTTTTTT
v_gene: TRBV20-1; abundance: few; j_gene: TRBJ2-2; d_gene: TRBD2; CDR3aa: CSARSEGLAGSPGELFF; CDR3nt: TGCAGTGCTAGATCGGAGGGACTAGCGGGGTCCCCCGGGGAGCTGTTTTTT
v_gene: TRBV20-1; abundance: few; j_gene: TRBJ2-7; d_gene: TRBD1; CDR3aa: CSATGQGAYEQYF; CDR3nt: TGCAGTGCTACCGGACAGGGGGCCTACGAGCAGTACTTC
v_gene: TRBV27; abundance: many; j_gene: TRBJ2-7; d_gene: -; CDR3aa: CASSSGTRYEQYF; CDR3nt: TGTGCCAGCAGTTCCGGGACGCGCTACGAGCAGTACTTC